These 25 T cell receptor beta chains were sequenced from one sample in a study of somatic reversion in DOCK8 deficiency. Using EuroClonality-NGS primers, TRB was amplified from around 93 ng genomic DNA in one-step amplicon PCR. In TCRdb, the multiplex PCR reads were re-called with MiXCR into one record per CDR3 protein. The data contain about 4,100 distinct CDR3 sequences, roughly a quarter of them singletons. Sequenced: peripheral blood. Source of these receptors: a human donor in good health.

The V call is TRBV5-4, the J call TRBJ2-3, with unresolved D. V was trimmed by 0 bases and J by 5 bases, leaving 4 bases between them. The germline V gene has CDR1 SGHNT and CDR2 YYREEE (reference sequence). The CDR3 loop spans 12 amino acids. The CDR3 bases are TGTGCCAGCAGCTTGGGAGGAGATACGCAGTATTTT. Translating gives CASSLGGDTQYF.

By sample fraction, this clonotype is large (0.1 to 1%). The chain combines TRBV19 with TRBJ1-1; D not certain. The CDR3 runs 13 residues. Germline CDR1 reads LNHDA; CDR2 reads SQIVND (reference sequence). V gave up 3 bases and J gave up 7 bases, with 12 bases separating them. CDR3: CASSIIGKDEAFF. CDR3 in DNA: TGTGCCAGTAGTATTATTGGCAAGGATGAAGCTTTCTTT.

There are a few counts of this clonotype. This chain links TRBV3-1 with TRBJ2-7, with D unresolved. The CDR3 contains 14 residues. CDR1 and CDR2 (germline): LGHDT, YNNKEL (reference sequence). Trimming removed 0 bases from V and 2 bases from J, with 8 bases in between. The CDR3 protein is CASSQDPGTYEQYF. CDR3 nucleotides: TGTGCCAGCAGCCAAGATCCCGGTACCTACGAGCAGTACTTC.

This chain links TRBV12-3 or TRBV12-4 with TRBJ2-7; D gene ambiguous. CDR3 length equals 12 residues. Trimming pared 3 bases from V and 5 bases from J, leaving 8 bases between. DNA of the CDR3: TGTGCCAGCAGTTTTTCAGTCAACGAGCAGTACTTC. This translates into CASSFSVNEQYF.

This clonotype was recorded only once. The chain has TRBV27 and TRBJ2-3; a weak D match, TRBD1 (7 bases). The CDR3 covers 14 residues. CDR1 and CDR2 from the germline V gene are MNHEY and SMNVEV (reference sequence). The V end lost 4 bases, the J end lost 11 bases, and 19 bases lay between the germline ends. The CDR3 nucleotides read TGTGCCAGCAGTTCAGGGGGGCCGCAAGCGGGGCAGTATTTT. Protein: CASSSGGPQAGQYF.

This clonotype is medium-sized within its sample. The J gene is TRBJ1-1, the V gene TRBV3-1, with 7 positions matching TRBD1. The CDR3 sequence is 17 residues long. V lost 0 bases and J lost 1; bases outside the gene matches: 8. Germline CDR1 is LGHDT and CDR2 is YNNKEL (reference sequence). The CDR3: CASSQDIVAGGNTEAFF. The CDR3, as DNA: TGTGCCAGCAGCCAAGATATAGTCGCAGGGGGGAACACTGAAGCTTTCTTT.

The sample holds one count of this clonotype. The chain recombines TRBV9 with TRBJ2-7, with D maybe TRBD2 (6 bases). Trimming left V 6 bases short and J 6 bases short, with 16 bases between. The CDR3 is 13 residues long. Germline CDR1 reads SGDLS; CDR2 reads YYNGEE. CDR3 DNA sequence: TGTGCCAGCAACGGGGGTAGCGGCTCCGAGCAGTACTTC. It translates to CASNGGSGSEQYF.

The CDR3 coding sequence is TGCAGTGCTAGTAGCCTAGCGGGGGGTTGGCGCGCCGGGGAGCTGTTTTTT. Protein product: CSASSLAGGWRAGELFF. J is TRBJ2-2 and V is TRBV20-1; 11 positions agree with TRBD2. The CDR3 length is 17 residues. Germline values: CDR1 DFQATT, CDR2 SNEGSKA (reference sequence). J gave up 6 bases and V 3 bases, and 12 bases lay outside the gene matches.

This clonotype is medium-sized (0.01 to 0.1%). The rearrangement joins TRBV5-6 to TRBJ2-7; a weak D match, TRBD2 (6 bases). The CDR3 length is 12 residues. Trimming stripped 3 bases from V and 3 bases from J, with 7 bases between. The V gene's germline CDR1 is SGHDT and CDR2 YYEEEE. CDR3 in amino acids: CASSSDYYEQYF. CDR3 nucleotides: TGTGCCAGCAGCTCGGACTACTACGAGCAGTACTTC.

There are a few counts of this clonotype. The V and J genes are TRBV10-2 and TRBJ2-7, with unresolved D. Germline assignment: CDR1 WSHSY and CDR2 SAAADI. The V gene lost 0 bases and the J gene lost 2 bases, with 11 bases spanning the gap. The CDR3 runs to 15 residues. CDR3 loop: CASSESLGNTYEQYF. The CDR3 region has the DNA TGCGCCAGCAGTGAGTCGCTGGGGAACACCTACGAGCAGTACTTC.

V gene TRBV5-1 combines with J gene TRBJ1-2; 8 nucleotides align to TRBD1. CDR1 SGHRS and CDR2 YFSETQ come from the germline V gene. V dropped 1 base and J dropped 8; count of bases not matched to a gene: 13. The CDR3 sequence is 16 residues long. The CDR3 is CASSLTQGALFGGYTF. For the CDR3, the DNA is TGCGCCAGCAGCTTGACGCAGGGGGCGCTTTTTGGCGGCTACACCTTC. The full variable domain, rest sourced from reference TRBV5-1 and TRBJ1-2, is KAGVTQTPRYLIKTRGQQVTLSCSPISGHRSVSWYQQTPGQGLQFLFEYFSETQRNKGNFPGRFSGRQFSNSRSEMNVSTLELGDSALYLCASSLTQGALFGGYTFGSGTRLTVV.

V and J are TRBV2 and TRBJ1-3; D is unclear. Trimming cost V 1 base and J 4 bases, with 2 bases left between them. Looked up from germline, CDR1 is SNHLY and CDR2 is FYNNEI. This CDR3 is 12 amino acids long. CDR3 nucleotides: TGTGCCAGCAGTGAAGGCGGAAACACCATATATTTT. Translated, it gives CASSEGGNTIYF.

This clonotype was picked up a small number of times. The chain links TRBV7-9 to TRBJ1-5, with 10 bases aligning to TRBD1. CDR3 length: 15 residues. Germline assignment: CDR1 SEHNR and CDR2 FQNEAQ (reference sequence). Trimming took 4 bases from V and 5 from J; bases not matched to a gene: 5. The CDR3 region is CASSYGTGEDQPQHF. The CDR3 nucleotides read TGTGCCAGCAGCTACGGGACAGGGGAAGATCAGCCCCAGCATTTT. Filled out from reference TRBV7-9 and TRBJ1-5, the complete variable domain reads DTGVSQNPRHKITKRGQNVTFRCDPISEHNRLYWYRQTLGQGPEFLTYFQNEAQLEKSRLLSDRFSAERPKGSFSTLEIQRTEQGDSAMYLCASSYGTGEDQPQHFGDGTRLSIL.

The chain has TRBV7-3 and TRBJ1-6, with 9 bases matching TRBD1. After removal of 4 bases from V and 9 bases from J, the junction contained 4 bases not matched to a gene. Germline-derived CDR1 and CDR2 are SGHTA and FQGTGA. The CDR3 is made up of 14 amino acids. The CDR3 sequence: CASSSQGAGSPLHF. CDR3 in DNA: TGTGCCAGCAGCTCACAGGGGGCAGGTTCACCCCTCCACTTT.

The V gene is TRBV2, the J gene TRBJ1-2; 8 bases line up with TRBD1. Trimming removed 4 bases from V and 8 bases from J; junction bases left unmatched: 3. The CDR3 loop spans 12 amino acids. From germline, CDR1 is SNHLY and CDR2 FYNNEI. CDR3 in amino acids: CASSGQGSGYTF. The CDR3 nucleotides are TGTGCCAGCAGTGGACAGGGGAGCGGCTACACCTTC.

The V and J genes are TRBV7-2 and TRBJ2-3; D perhaps matches TRBD2 (6 bases). CDR1 is SGHTA, CDR2 FQGNSA, per germline. V lost 1 base and J lost 6, with 11 bases in between. This CDR3 contains 14 residues. The CDR3 nucleotides are TGTGCCAGCAGCTTAGTCGCGGGGTTTGATACGCAGTATTTT. Its translation: CASSLVAGFDTQYF.

This clonotype was recorded a few times. The rearrangement joins TRBV6-4 to TRBJ1-2; 9 bases fit TRBD1. Germline V CDR1 and CDR2: MRHNA, SNTAGT. The CDR3 spans 14 residues. J was trimmed by 4 bases and V by 5 bases; bases with no gene match: 5. CDR3 DNA: TGTGCCAGCAGTCCGGGACAGGGAAGCTATGGCTACACCTTC. Protein: CASSPGQGSYGYTF.

This clonotype showed up just a few times. CDR3 protein: CSARDLAGTDPYEQYF. In DNA form, the CDR3 reads TGCAGTGCTAGAGATTTAGCCGGGACAGACCCCTACGAGCAGTACTTC. This chain joins TRBV20-1 and TRBJ2-7, with 7 bases that match TRBD1. V was pared by 0 bases and J by 2 bases, with 10 bases of the junction left unmatched. The CDR3 is 16 residues long. The germline CDR1 and CDR2 sequences are DFQATT and SNEGSKA (reference sequence).

Relative to its sample, this clonotype is medium-sized. V and J are TRBV11-1 and TRBJ1-1; the D is unclear. This CDR3 is built from 14 residues. The V end lost 1 base, the J end lost 1 base, and 7 bases lay between the germline ends. The germline gives CDR1 SGHAT, CDR2 FQDESV (reference sequence). CDR3 region: CASSLVVSNTEAFF. The DNA of the CDR3 is TGTGCCAGCAGCTTAGTAGTTTCGAACACTGAAGCTTTCTTT. The full variable domain, in which reference TRBV11-1 and TRBJ1-1 provide the parts outside the CDR3, is EAEVAQSPRYKITEKSQAVAFWCDPISGHATLYWYRQILGQGPELLVQFQDESVVDDSQLPKDRFSAERLKGVDSTLKIQPAELGDSAMYLCASSLVVSNTEAFFGQGTRLTVV.

Sample share makes this clonotype medium-sized. The chain carries TRBV19 and TRBJ1-2; tentative D call: TRBD1 (6 bases). Germline CDR1 reads LNHDA; CDR2 reads SQIVND (reference sequence). V lost 7 bases to trimming and J lost 0 bases, with 27 bases between them. This CDR3 is 19 amino acids long. In nucleotides, the CDR3 is TGTGCCAGTAATAGTGCCTCCCCGGAACGACAGGCCGCTAACTATGGCTACACCTTC. It specifies CASNSASPERQAANYGYTF.

This clonotype rates as medium-sized. This sequence joins TRBV30 and TRBJ2-7, with 7 bases that match TRBD2. The CDR3 has 13 residues. The junction had 6 bases not matched to a gene; V was cut back by 4 bases and J by 3 bases. CDR1 is GTSNPN and CDR2 is SVGIG in the germline V gene (reference sequence). The CDR3 nucleotides read TGTGCCTGGAACCCTAGCGGAGTCTACGAGCAGTACTTC. It encodes CAWNPSGVYEQYF.

There are a few counts of this clonotype. The rearrangement uses TRBV7-9 and TRBJ2-1; no definite D call. Trimming took off 3 bases at V and 9 bases at J, with 12 bases between the two ends. The CDR3 loop spans 13 amino acids. CDR1 and CDR2 (germline): SEHNR, FQNEAQ (reference sequence). The CDR3 reads CASSLMVASEQFF. CDR3 nucleotide sequence: TGTGCCAGCAGCTTGATGGTGGCGTCTGAGCAGTTCTTC.

The CDR3 reads CASSDRGLNSPLHF. The CDR3 DNA follows: TGTGCCAGCAGTGACAGGGGGTTAAATTCACCCCTCCACTTT. The V call is TRBV6-4, the J call TRBJ1-6; maybe TRBD1 (6 bases). The CDR3 length is 14 residues. With 2 bases removed from V and 7 bases from J, the gap between germline ends came to 9 bases. In germline, CDR1 is MRHNA, CDR2 SNTAGT.

This clonotype was recorded a few times. The V call is TRBV20-1, the J call TRBJ1-5, with D unresolved. The ends were cut back, 2 bases at V and 4 bases at J, with 6 bases in the middle. Germline V gene sequence: CDR1 DFQATT, CDR2 SNEGSKA (reference sequence). The CDR3 has 12 residues. The CDR3 DNA reads as TGCAGTGCTAGACGGAGTAATCAGCCCCAGCATTTT. It encodes CSARRSNQPQHF.

This clonotype is medium-sized within its sample. The rearrangement joins TRBV10-3 to TRBJ2-7; 8 bases map to TRBD2. Germline CDR1 ENHRY, CDR2 SYGVKD. The junction had 7 bases not matched to a gene; V was cut back by 6 bases and J by 3 bases. This CDR3 has 14 residues. For the CDR3, the DNA is TGTGCCATCAGCGGGGGGGGAAACCACTACGAGCAGTACTTC. Residues: CAISGGGNHYEQYF.